This T cell receptor beta chain is drawn from a study of T cells in Graves' hyperthyroidism and ophthalmopathy. Study outcomes and limitations: The model made its ophthalmopathy prediction, and onset followed a median 6.5 months later.

With a duration under 2 months, the hyperthyroidism was newly diagnosed in patients aged 18 to 65. Amplified TCR beta CDR3 regions derived from RNA transcripts. First-round RT-PCR with HTBI primers amplified the TCR CDR3 region. MiXCR, run by TCRdb on the multiplex PCR reads, gives a single entry per CDR3 protein. The sample has roughly 570,000 distinct CDR3 sequences; about a sixth are singletons. This clonotype was seen at least ten times. Antigen specificity is unknown. The sequence derives from a young woman with Graves' hyperthyroidism. Input material: blood.

The CDR3 DNA follows: TGTGCCACCGACAGGGGTAACACTGAAGCTTTCTTT. Residues: CATDRGNTEAFF. The gene calls are TRBV7-9 and TRBJ1-1, with 8 positions matching TRBD1. The CDR3 spans 12 residues. V shed 10 bases and J 2 bases; nucleotides not matched to a gene: 3. CDR1 and CDR2 from the germline V gene are SEHNR and FQNEAQ (reference sequence).